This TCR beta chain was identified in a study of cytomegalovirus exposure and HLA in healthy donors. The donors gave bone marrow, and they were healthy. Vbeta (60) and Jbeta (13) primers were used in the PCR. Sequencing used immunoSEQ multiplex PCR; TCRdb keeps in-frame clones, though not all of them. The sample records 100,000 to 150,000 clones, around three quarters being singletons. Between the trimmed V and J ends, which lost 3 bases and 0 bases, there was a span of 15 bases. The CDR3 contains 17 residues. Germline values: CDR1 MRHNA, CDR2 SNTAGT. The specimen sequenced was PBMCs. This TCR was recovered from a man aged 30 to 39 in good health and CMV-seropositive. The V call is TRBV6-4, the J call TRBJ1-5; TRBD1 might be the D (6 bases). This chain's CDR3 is CASSDQGHSYSNQPQHF. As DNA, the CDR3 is TGTGCCAGCAGTGATCAGGGACACTCCTATAGCAATCAGCCCCAGCATTTT.